This entry lists 19 T cell receptor beta chains sequenced from one sample in a study of blood T cells in healthy people across ages. Combining a sample-barcoded 5' primer with a J-beta primer mix, a second PCR ran for about 7 to 12 cycles. TCRdb independently ran MiXCR on the 5' RACE reads; one entry per CDR3 protein. The table has 1.5 million to 2 million distinct CDR3 sequences, roughly two fifths seen once; the top ten hold more than 20%. The sequenced sample consisted of blood. Source of these receptors: a human donor in good health.

This clonotype was observed at least ten times. This chain links TRBV7-8 with TRBJ2-7; a weak D match, TRBD1 (6 bases). Germline lookup yields CDR1 SGHVS and CDR2 FQNEAQ. The V and J ends lost 1 base and 6 bases respectively, with 10 bases between them. CDR3 size: 13 residues. CDR3 loop: CASSLGQGFEQYF. CDR3 DNA: TGTGCCAGCAGCTTAGGTCAGGGGTTCGAGCAGTACTTC.

V and J are TRBV4-3 and TRBJ1-1; D unclear. The length of the CDR3 is 15 residues. CDR1 LGHNA and CDR2 YSLEER come from the germline V gene. Trimming cost V 0 bases and J 7 bases, with 15 bases left between them. CDR3 sequence: CASSQDRGVNHEAFF. The CDR3 DNA sequence: TGCGCCAGCAGCCAAGATCGTGGGGTTAATCATGAAGCTTTCTTT.

The chain combines TRBV20-1 with TRBJ2-1; TRBD2 aligns across 12 bases. This CDR3 contains 17 residues. Germline CDR1 DFQATT, CDR2 SNEGSKA (reference sequence). The ends lost 1 base at V and 2 bases at J; junction bases unmatched: 6. The CDR3 coding sequence is TGCAGTGCTAGAGCCAGGACTAGCGGGGATCCCTACAATGAGCAGTTCTTC. It is translated as CSARARTSGDPYNEQFF.

V gene TRBV6-5 combines with J gene TRBJ2-5; the D is unclear. The CDR3 runs to 15 residues. Germline CDR1 and CDR2: MNHEY and SVGAGI. Trimming stripped 0 bases from V and 3 bases from J, with 11 bases between. The CDR3 nucleotides read TGTGCCAGCAGTTACTCCTCATGGGTAAAAGAGACCCAGTACTTC. Its translation is CASSYSSWVKETQYF.

This clonotype was seen only once. The chain employs TRBV5-1 and TRBJ2-3, with D hard to call. Germline-derived CDR1 and CDR2 are SGHRS and YFSETQ. Trimming removed 4 bases from V and 6 bases from J, with 12 bases in between. CDR3 length equals 13 residues. The CDR3 sequence: CASSPVRRDTQYF. In nucleotides, the CDR3 is TGCGCCAGCAGCCCGGTCCGCCGGGATACGCAGTATTTT.

V is TRBV5-1 and J is TRBJ1-2, with D perhaps TRBD1 (5 bases). The CDR3 spans 16 residues. Deletions cut 0 bases from V and 2 bases from J, with 14 bases between. Per the germline V gene, CDR1 is SGHRS and CDR2 is YFSETQ. In DNA, the CDR3 is TGCGCCAGCAGCTTGGGGCTCCAGGGACTAAACTATGGCTACACCTTC. Its translation: CASSLGLQGLNYGYTF.

The chain recombines TRBV7-8 with TRBJ2-7; 9 bases line up with TRBD2. J lost 3 bases, V lost 3 bases, and 3 bases had no gene match. Germline V gene lookup returns CDR1 SGHVS and CDR2 FQNEAQ. The CDR3 has 14 residues. The DNA for the CDR3 is TGTGCCAGCAGCTTCGATAGCGGGGGCTACGAGCAGTACTTC. Residues: CASSFDSGGYEQYF.

The chain links TRBV29-1 to TRBJ1-3; D unclear. V lost 5 bases to trimming and J lost 0 bases, with 8 bases between them. The CDR3 is 13 amino acids. Germline lookup yields CDR1 SQVTM and CDR2 ANQGSEA. This CDR3 is CSVIQSSGNTIYF. CDR3 in DNA: TGCAGCGTTATACAGAGCTCTGGAAACACCATATATTTT.

This clonotype occurred a few times. CDR3 residues: CASSIMPGGLYGYTF. DNA of the CDR3: TGTGCCAGCTCTATTATGCCAGGGGGACTCTATGGCTACACCTTC. The chain uses TRBV6-5 and TRBJ1-2, with TRBD1 identical over 7 bases. CDR1 is MNHEY, CDR2 SVGAGI, per germline. J lost 4 bases, V lost 8 bases, and 13 bases had no gene match. The CDR3 is 15 residues long.

This clonotype was found a few times. This chain links TRBV7-2 with TRBJ1-2; a possible D gene is TRBD1 (6 bases). CDR3 length: 16 amino acids. V lost 6 bases, J lost 5 bases, and 22 bases lay in between. Germline CDR1 reads SGHTA; CDR2 reads FQGNSA. CDR3 region: CASSRQRNDRNYGYTF. The CDR3 region has the DNA TGTGCCAGCAGTCGACAGCGGAATGACAGGAATTATGGCTACACCTTC.

This clonotype has more than one count but fewer than ten. V and J are TRBV29-1 and TRBJ1-1; D is ambiguous. The CDR3 totals 13 residues. Trimming left V 3 bases short and J 2 bases short, with 10 bases between. Germline V gene lookup returns CDR1 SQVTM and CDR2 ANQGSEA. The CDR3 sequence: CSVEPLYNTEAFF. The CDR3 DNA reads TGCAGCGTTGAGCCTCTTTATAACACTGAAGCTTTCTTT.

This clonotype was detected many times. The chain recombines TRBV2 with TRBJ1-1; 10 positions match TRBD1. This CDR3 region has 13 residues. J was trimmed by 8 bases and V by 5 bases; bases with no gene match: 5. Germline values: CDR1 SNHLY, CDR2 FYNNEI. CDR3 in DNA: TGTGCCAGCAGTCGGGACAGGGGAGGGGAAGCTTTCTTT. Its translation: CASSRDRGGEAFF.

In its sample, this clonotype was seen a few times. Mismatch with germline at one junction end may stem from a read error. This rearrangement joins TRBV5-1 to TRBJ2-7, with 9 nucleotides matching TRBD1. The germline V gene encodes CDR1 SGHRS and CDR2 YFSETQ. This CDR3 spans 14 amino acids. The CDR3 region is CASSGDRGSYEQYF. In nucleotides, the CDR3 is TGTGCCAGCTCAGGAGACAGGGGGTCCTACGAGCAGTACTTC. Drawing the rest from reference TRBV5-1 and TRBJ2-7, the complete variable domain is KAGVTQTPRYLIKTRGQQVTLSCSPISGHRSVSWYQQTPGQGLQFLFEYFSETQRNKGNFPGRFSGRQFSNSRSEMNVSTLELGDSALYLCASSGDRGSYEQYFGPGTRLTVT.

This clonotype was observed a few times. The chain is built from TRBV6-2 or TRBV6-3 and TRBJ2-1, with D perhaps given as TRBD1 or TRBD2 (5 bases each). Germline CDR1 MNHEY, CDR2 SVGEGT. With 2 bases removed from V and 10 bases from J, the gap between germline ends came to 18 bases. The CDR3 consists of 15 residues. DNA of the CDR3: TGTGCCAGCAGTTACGACGCCGGGGCACCCTACGAGCAGTTCTTC. Translation: CASSYDAGAPYEQFF.

The chain joins TRBV3-1 to TRBJ2-3; D not certain. Trimming pared 4 bases from V and 5 bases from J, leaving 7 bases between. Per germline, CDR1 LGHDT and CDR2 YNNKEL (reference sequence). The CDR3 has 12 amino acids. The CDR3 here is CASSRWGDTQYF. The CDR3 DNA sequence: TGTGCCAGCAGCCGATGGGGAGATACGCAGTATTTT.

This clonotype was found a few times. This chain joins TRBV20-1 and TRBJ2-4; 7 bases fit TRBD1. The trim removed 0 bases at V and 13 bases at J, leaving 15 bases unmatched. The CDR3 contains 15 residues. Germline V gene data show CDR1 as DFQATT and CDR2 as SNEGSKA (reference sequence). Here the CDR3 DNA reads TGCAGTGCTAGAGATTTACACAGGGGTTTCGGAGAGCAGTACTTC. Translated: CSARDLHRGFGEQYF.

In DNA form, the CDR3 reads TGTGCCAGCAGTTATCGGGGTCAGAGCAATCAGCCCCAGCATTTT. Translation gives CASSYRGQSNQPQHF. The chain uses TRBV12-3 or TRBV12-4 and TRBJ1-5; no reliable D call. The ends were cut back, 4 bases at V and 1 base at J, with 11 bases in the middle. The CDR3 is 15 residues long.

V usage is TRBV12-3 or TRBV12-4 and J usage is TRBJ1-6, with 7 bases lining up with TRBD1. Trimming at V came to 3 bases and at J to 14 bases, leaving 4 bases not matched to a gene. CDR3 size: 12 residues. In nucleotides, the CDR3 is TGTGCCAGCAGTTTCCCAGACAGGGCCCTCCACTTT. Translated: CASSFPDRALHF.

This clonotype has a single count. The V gene is TRBV27, the J gene TRBJ2-3; either TRBD1 or TRBD2 may supply D (5 bases each). Germline V gives CDR1 MNHEY, CDR2 SMNVEV (reference sequence). This CDR3 comprises 15 residues. V gave up 7 bases and J gave up 10 bases, with 24 bases separating them. CDR3 amino acids: CASTSFRDRHFAQYF. The DNA for the CDR3 is TGTGCCAGCACGTCCTTCCGGGACCGTCATTTCGCGCAGTATTTT.